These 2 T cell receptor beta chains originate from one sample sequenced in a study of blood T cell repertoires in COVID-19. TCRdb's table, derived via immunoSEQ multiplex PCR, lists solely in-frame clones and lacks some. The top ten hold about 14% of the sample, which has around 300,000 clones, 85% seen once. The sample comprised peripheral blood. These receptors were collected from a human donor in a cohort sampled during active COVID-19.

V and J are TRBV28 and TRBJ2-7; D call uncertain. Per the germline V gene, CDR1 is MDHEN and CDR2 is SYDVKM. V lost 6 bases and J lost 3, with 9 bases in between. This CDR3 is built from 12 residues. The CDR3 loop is CASRLTNYEQYF. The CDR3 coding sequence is TGTGCCAGCAGGTTAACTAACTACGAGCAGTACTTC.

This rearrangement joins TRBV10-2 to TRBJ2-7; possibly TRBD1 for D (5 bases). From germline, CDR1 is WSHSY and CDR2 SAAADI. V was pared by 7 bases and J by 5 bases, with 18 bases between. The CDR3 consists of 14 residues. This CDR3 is CASTSQGLVNEQYF. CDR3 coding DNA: TGCGCCAGCACCTCGCAGGGTTTAGTAAACGAGCAGTACTTC.